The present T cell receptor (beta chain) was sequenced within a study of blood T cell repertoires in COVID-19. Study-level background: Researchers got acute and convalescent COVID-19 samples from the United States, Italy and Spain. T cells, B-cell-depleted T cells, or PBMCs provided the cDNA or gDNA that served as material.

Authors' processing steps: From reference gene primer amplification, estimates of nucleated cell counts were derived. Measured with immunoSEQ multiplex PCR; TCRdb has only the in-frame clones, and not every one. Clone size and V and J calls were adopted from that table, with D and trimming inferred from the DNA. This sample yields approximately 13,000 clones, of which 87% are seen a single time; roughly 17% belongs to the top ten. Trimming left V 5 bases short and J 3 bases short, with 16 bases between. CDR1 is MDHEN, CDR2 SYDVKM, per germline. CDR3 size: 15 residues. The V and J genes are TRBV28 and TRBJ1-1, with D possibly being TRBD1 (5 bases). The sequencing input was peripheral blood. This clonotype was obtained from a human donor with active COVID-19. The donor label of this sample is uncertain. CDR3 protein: CASSTSGMGHTEAFF. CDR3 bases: TGTGCCAGCAGTACCTCAGGGATGGGGCACACTGAAGCTTTCTTT.